This T cell receptor beta chain was identified in a study of blood T cell repertoires in COVID-19. Clones were sequenced by immunoSEQ multiplex PCR, and TCRdb holds only the in-frame ones, with some missing. Altogether hundreds of thousands of clones are present, roughly 88% being singletons, with the ten largest covering around 2.1%. Cohorts were determined from participant-reported clinical history. The clonotype comes from a woman in her thirties or forties with acute COVID-19. The sequenced sample was PBMCs or T cells enriched from blood (not recorded which).

The CDR3 DNA sequence: TGCGCCAGCAGCTTGCGCCCAGGGGAATTTGGCTACACCTTC. This sequence encodes CASSLRPGEFGYTF. This sequence joins TRBV5-1 and TRBJ1-2; a weak D match, TRBD1 (6 bases). The V and J ends lost 1 base and 7 bases respectively, with 14 bases between them. Germline CDR1 reads SGHRS; CDR2 reads YFSETQ. This CDR3 is 14 amino acids long.